The T cell receptor beta chain described here comes from a study of T cells expressing NK-cell markers. Study in general: Eight donors were sequenced, of whom seven were HCMV-seropositive, while the remaining one was HCMV-seronegative.

This CDR3 is 14 amino acids long. CDR1 is MNHEY, CDR2 SMNVEV, per germline (reference sequence). Using the 5' RACE reads, TCRdb records one entry per CDR3 protein without DNA. The data show 550,000 to 600,000 distinct CDR3 sequences, and the top ten clones hold approximately 3.6%. As to this clonotype: Its antigen remains unidentified.

General study results and limits: It is unclear if expanded NKG2C-expressing clones target HCMV antigens. Of the CD8+ T cell pool in several donors, roughly 1.0-8% was accounted for by dominant NKG2C+ clonotypes.

The source material was blood T cells: a sorted CD56 or NKG2C T cell subset, CD4+ or CD8+ T cells, or bulk PBMC T cells (not recorded which). This receptor was taken from a young man in good health. The J gene is TRBJ2-3, the V gene TRBV27; TCRdb indicates TRBD2, and absent DNA this call remains unverified. CDR3 region: CASSEGLPTDTQYF.